The sequence of this T cell receptor (beta chain) was determined in a study of T cell responses to AZD1222 COVID-19 vaccine. This clone showed up just a few times. Using immunoSEQ multiplex PCR, the repertoire was profiled, and TCRdb retains in-frame clones only, with some absent. The sample lists more than 80,000 clones, roughly 88% seen once, with about 6% in the top ten. Trimming took off 5 bases at V and 9 bases at J, with 17 bases between the two ends. This CDR3 contains 15 residues. Germline CDR1 is MDHEN and CDR2 is SYDVKM. The sequence was obtained from an adult in good health. Sequencing was performed on peripheral blood, taken on day 0 of AZD1222 vaccination. The V gene is TRBV28, the J gene TRBJ1-6, with D unresolved. Here the CDR3 reads CASSRNTGGRSPLHF. The CDR3 DNA sequence: TGTGCCAGCAGTAGAAACACGGGCGGGCGTTCACCCCTCCACTTT.